The 30 T cell receptor beta chains below were found in one sample sequenced in a study of T cell responses to AZD1222 COVID-19 vaccine. Clones were sequenced by immunoSEQ multiplex PCR, and TCRdb holds only the in-frame ones, with some missing. The table lists some 130,000 clones, about 87% of them singletons, with approximately 5.7% in the top ten. The material was peripheral blood, obtained on day 0 of AZD1222 vaccination. All receptors come from an adult in good health.

The chain has TRBV11-2 and TRBJ2-6; TRBD2 aligns across 9 bases. V shed 5 bases and J 0 bases; nucleotides not matched to a gene: 11. The CDR3 extends over 19 amino acids. Germline CDR1 and CDR2: SGHAT and FQNNGV. The DNA of the CDR3 is TGTGCCAGCAGCCCGGAAGGACTAGCGTCGAACTCTGGGGCCAACGTCCTGACTTTC. Its protein product is CASSPEGLASNSGANVLTF.

This clone came up once. This chain connects TRBV3-1 (or the pseudogene TRBV3-2) to TRBJ2-7, with no clear D. Germline V gives CDR1 LGHDT, CDR2 YNNKEL (reference sequence). This CDR3 region has 12 residues. V lost 4 bases and J lost 3, with 7 bases in between. The CDR3 DNA reads TGTGCCAGCAGCCGTGAAGACTACGAGCAGTACTTC. Translated: CASSREDYEQYF.

The CDR3 sequence: CASSWTGTPLYEQYF. The CDR3 nucleotides read TGTGCCAGCAGTTGGACCGGGACACCACTCTACGAGCAGTACTTC. The chain links TRBV27 to TRBJ2-7, with a tentative D call TRBD1 (6 bases). Germline-derived CDR1 and CDR2 are MNHEY and SMNVEV (reference sequence). V lost 4 bases and J lost 3, with 16 bases in between. The length of the CDR3 is 15 residues.

The chain combines TRBV5-4 with TRBJ1-6; maybe TRBD1 (5 bases). This CDR3 is built from 15 residues. Germline V gene lookup returns CDR1 SGHNT and CDR2 YYREEE (reference sequence). V lost 2 bases and J lost 7, with 13 bases in between. CDR3 in amino acids: CASSFLGARNSPLHF. CDR3 bases: TGTGCCAGCAGCTTTTTAGGGGCGCGGAATTCACCCCTCCACTTT.

The V and J genes are TRBV3-1 (or the pseudogene TRBV3-2) and TRBJ1-2, with D unclear. Germline V gives CDR1 LGHDT, CDR2 YNNKEL (reference sequence). Between the trimmed V and J ends, which lost 1 base and 4 bases, there was a span of 10 bases. The CDR3 spans 14 residues. The CDR3 region has the DNA TGTGCCAGCAGCCAAGCTCCCCGTTCCTATGGCTACACCTTC. Translating it yields CASSQAPRSYGYTF.

This clone occurred a few times. The chain links TRBV6-4 to TRBJ1-5; no clear D gene. Germline CDR1 and CDR2: MRHNA and SNTAGT. The CDR3 totals 15 residues. Deletions cut 5 bases from V and 3 bases from J, with 14 bases between. The CDR3 loop is CASSQQAGDNQPQHF. The CDR3 region has the DNA TGTGCCAGCAGTCAGCAGGCGGGTGACAATCAGCCCCAGCATTTT.

The DNA of the CDR3 is TGTGCCAGCAGTTACGAGGCGGCTAATTCACCCCTCCACTTT. Translation: CASSYEAANSPLHF. The gene calls are TRBV6-2 or TRBV6-3 and TRBJ1-6; D not certain. The germline V and J ends were trimmed by 2 bases and 6 bases, with 8 bases remaining between them. This CDR3 region has 14 residues. Germline V gene data show CDR1 as MNHEY and CDR2 as SVGEGT.

The genes are TRBV19 and TRBJ1-2; D is undetermined. V lost 5 bases, J lost 6 bases, and 19 bases lay in between. Germline loops: CDR1 LNHDA, CDR2 SQIVND (reference sequence). This CDR3 spans 15 amino acids. The CDR3 DNA reads TGTGCCAGTAGTTTTAGGCGAACTCAGGTGGATGGCTACACCTTC. Protein sequence: CASSFRRTQVDGYTF. The full variable domain, completed using reference TRBV19 and TRBJ1-2, is DGGITQSPKYLFRKEGQNVTLSCEQNLNHDAMYWYRQDPGQGLRLIYYSQIVNDFQKGDIAEGYSVSREKKESFPLTVTSAQKNPTAFYLCASSFRRTQVDGYTFGSGTRLTVV.

For the CDR3, the DNA is TGTGCCAGCAGCCGTGGGGTCGAGTTCACAGATACGCAGTATTTT. This translates into CASSRGVEFTDTQYF. The genes are TRBV5-4 and TRBJ2-3, with D unclear. Germline CDR1 is SGHNT and CDR2 is YYREEE (reference sequence). Trimming left V 4 bases short and J 2 bases short, with 14 bases between. This CDR3 spans 15 amino acids.

The V call is TRBV4-2, the J call TRBJ2-2; no definite D call. The V gene lost 5 bases and the J gene lost 3 bases, with 4 bases spanning the gap. CDR1 LGHNA and CDR2 YNFKEQ come from the germline V gene. The CDR3 is 12 amino acids. The CDR3 loop is CASSSHTGELFF. The CDR3 nucleotides are TGTGCCAGCAGCTCCCACACCGGGGAGCTGTTTTTT.

The rearrangement joins TRBV7-9 to TRBJ1-1; D possibly corresponds to TRBD1 (5 bases). Germline CDR1 SEHNR, CDR2 FQNEAQ (reference sequence). The V end was cut by 2 bases, the J end by 8 bases, with 9 bases between. The CDR3 loop spans 12 amino acids. Here the CDR3 DNA reads TGTGCCAGCAGCTTAAGTTACAGGGAAGCTTTCTTT. It is translated as CASSLSYREAFF. Based on the CDR3 plus reference TRBV7-9 and TRBJ1-1, the full variable domain is DTGVSQNPRHKITKRGQNVTFRCDPISEHNRLYWYRQTLGQGPEFLTYFQNEAQLEKSRLLSDRFSAERPKGSFSTLEIQRTEQGDSAMYLCASSLSYREAFFGQGTRLTVV.

The chain has TRBV30 and TRBJ1-2, with D unclear. V lost 0 bases, J lost 6 bases, and 11 bases lay in between. Germline V gene lookup returns CDR1 GTSNPN and CDR2 SVGIG (reference sequence). This CDR3 spans 13 amino acids. In DNA form, the CDR3 reads TGTGCCTGGAGTGTACGTGGATACGATGGCTACACCTTC. Residues: CAWSVRGYDGYTF.

The CDR3 DNA sequence: TGCGCCAGCAGAGGGCTACGAGAGCAGTACTTC. It is translated as CASRGLREQYF. V gene TRBV10-1 combines with J gene TRBJ2-7; D remains ambiguous. The CDR3 length is 11 residues. Germline CDR1 reads WNHNN; CDR2 reads SYGVQD (reference sequence). V lost 6 bases and J lost 7, with 10 bases in between.

V gene TRBV12-5 combines with J gene TRBJ1-1; D is undetermined. CDR1 and CDR2 (germline): LGHNT, FRNRAP. The CDR3 consists of 14 residues. V was shortened by 1 base and J by 10 bases, with 16 bases between the two germline ends. The CDR3 DNA reads as TGTGCTAGTGGTTTGGAGACATTGGGTCTAAGAGCTTTCTTT. This codes for CASGLETLGLRAFF.

The rearrangement joins TRBV30 to TRBJ1-1, with D possibly matching TRBD1 (6 bases). Between the trimmed V and J ends, which lost 4 bases and 6 bases, there was a span of 9 bases. Germline assignment: CDR1 GTSNPN and CDR2 SVGIG (reference sequence). The length of the CDR3 is 11 residues. CDR3 sequence (DNA): TGTGCCTGGAAGAACAGGGCTGAAGCTTTCTTT. It translates to CAWKNRAEAFF.

The CDR3: CASSSHGSGTDTQYF. Written as DNA, the CDR3 is TGTGCCAGCAGTTCGCACGGGAGTGGCACAGATACGCAGTATTTT. V usage is TRBV6-2 or TRBV6-3 and J usage is TRBJ2-3; tentative D call: TRBD2 (6 bases). Per the germline V gene, CDR1 is MNHEY and CDR2 is SVGEGT. The CDR3 runs to 15 residues. Between the trimmed V and J ends, which lost 4 bases and 1 base, there was a span of 12 bases.

This chain links TRBV19 with TRBJ2-7; D unclear. This CDR3 spans 15 amino acids. The ends were cut back, 2 bases at V and 0 bases at J, with 11 bases in the middle. The germline gives CDR1 LNHDA, CDR2 SQIVND (reference sequence). The CDR3 DNA follows: TGTGCCAGTAGTATAAATTGGGTATACTCCTACGAGCAGTACTTC. This sequence encodes CASSINWVYSYEQYF.

This rearrangement joins TRBV6-5 to TRBJ2-3; 7 positions agree with TRBD2. Germline CDR1 reads MNHEY; CDR2 reads SVGAGI. V lost 7 bases to trimming and J lost 6 bases; unmatched junction nucleotides: 13. This CDR3 comprises 15 residues. CDR3 region: CASTLAERGTDTQYF. The CDR3 DNA reads as TGTGCCAGCACTCTAGCGGAGAGAGGTACCGATACGCAGTATTTT.

The chain uses TRBV29-1 and TRBJ2-1, with D unresolved. The germline V gene has CDR1 SQVTM and CDR2 ANQGSEA. The CDR3 spans 12 residues. V was pared by 6 bases and J by 0 bases, with 6 bases between. The chain's CDR3 is CSVQSSYNEQFF. The CDR3 nucleotides read TGCAGCGTCCAGAGCTCCTACAATGAGCAGTTCTTC.

The V gene is TRBV28, the J gene TRBJ1-5, with D possibly matching TRBD1 (6 bases). The CDR3 is 13 amino acids. Germline V gene sequence: CDR1 MDHEN, CDR2 SYDVKM. With 3 bases removed from V and 5 bases from J, the gap between germline ends came to 8 bases. In nucleotides, the CDR3 is TGTGCCAGCAGTTTCAGGGGCGATCAGCCCCAGCATTTT. It codes for CASSFRGDQPQHF.

J is TRBJ2-7 and V is TRBV3-1 (or the pseudogene TRBV3-2), with D possibly matching TRBD1 (5 bases). V was pared by 1 base and J by 5 bases, with 9 bases between. Per germline, CDR1 LGHDT and CDR2 YNNKEL (reference sequence). The CDR3 is made up of 13 amino acids. The CDR3 spells CASSQVPGHEQYF. The CDR3 nucleotides are TGTGCCAGCAGCCAAGTTCCAGGGCACGAGCAGTACTTC.

This rearrangement joins TRBV3-1 (or the pseudogene TRBV3-2) to TRBJ2-1, with D unclear. The CDR3 is 12 residues long. Trimming removed 5 bases at V and 11 bases at J, with 13 bases between. Looked up from germline, CDR1 is LGHDT and CDR2 is YNNKEL (reference sequence). The CDR3: CASSYRVHQQFF. The CDR3 DNA reads TGTGCCAGCAGCTACCGGGTCCACCAGCAGTTCTTC.

The CDR3 is CASSSTGAGEQYF. For the CDR3, the DNA is TGTGCCAGCAGTTCTACAGGGGCGGGTGAGCAGTACTTC. The chain is built from TRBV27 and TRBJ2-7; 7 nucleotides agree with TRBD1. The CDR3 is made up of 13 amino acids. CDR1 is MNHEY and CDR2 is SMNVEV in the germline V gene (reference sequence). Unmatched junction bases numbered 7, after V lost 4 bases and J lost 7 bases.

The chain carries TRBV28 and TRBJ2-1; D call uncertain. V was shortened by 2 bases and J by 10 bases, with 12 bases between the two germline ends. The CDR3 is 13 amino acids. The germline V gene encodes CDR1 MDHEN and CDR2 SYDVKM. For the CDR3, the DNA is TGTGCCAGCAGTTTACCGCTCGCTGGGGAGCAGTTCTTC. Translating gives CASSLPLAGEQFF.

This chain connects TRBV30 to TRBJ1-5, with D unclear. The V end was cut by 0 bases, the J end by 2 bases, with 11 bases between. The CDR3 length is 15 residues. Germline V lookup: CDR1 GTSNPN, CDR2 SVGIG (reference sequence). CDR3 coding DNA: TGTGCCTGGAGTGTAGCCAGGAGACGCAATCAGCCCCAGCATTTT. It encodes CAWSVARRRNQPQHF.

This rearrangement joins TRBV3-1 (or the pseudogene TRBV3-2) to TRBJ1-5; D is undetermined. The germline V and J ends were trimmed by 1 base and 0 bases, with 10 bases remaining between them. The CDR3 is 16 residues long. The germline CDR1 and CDR2 sequences are LGHDT and YNNKEL (reference sequence). The CDR3 coding sequence is TGTGCCAGCAGCCAAGGGAGGCGCTATAGCAATCAGCCCCAGCATTTT. This encodes CASSQGRRYSNQPQHF.

V usage is TRBV5-5 and J usage is TRBJ1-1; TRBD1 matches 8 bases. CDR1 is SGHKS, CDR2 YYEKEE, per germline (reference sequence). This CDR3 is built from 15 residues. Trimming at V came to 2 bases and at J to 0 bases, leaving 3 bases not matched to a gene. CDR3: CASSLDRGLNTEAFF. The CDR3 nucleotides are TGTGCCAGCAGCTTAGACAGGGGACTGAACACTGAAGCTTTCTTT.

The chain has TRBV28 and TRBJ2-5; D unclear. The CDR3 sequence is 14 residues long. V was clipped by 5 bases and J by 0 bases, with 10 bases between them. Germline V gene sequence: CDR1 MDHEN, CDR2 SYDVKM. The CDR3 coding sequence is TGTGCCAGCAGTCCCGACTCGTACCAAGAGACCCAGTACTTC. The encoded protein is CASSPDSYQETQYF.

The chain couples TRBV19 to TRBJ2-7; TRBD2 is a possible D gene (6 bases). Trimming pared 5 bases from V and 9 bases from J, leaving 20 bases between. Germline CDR1 reads LNHDA; CDR2 reads SQIVND (reference sequence). The CDR3 is 14 residues long. CDR3 region: CASSPDSGAGGQYF. The CDR3 region has the DNA TGTGCCAGTAGTCCAGATTCTGGGGCCGGGGGGCAGTACTTC.

This chain connects TRBV6-5 to TRBJ2-7, with D possibly matching TRBD2 (6 bases). Germline-derived CDR1 and CDR2 are MNHEY and SVGAGI. The CDR3 has 15 residues. Trimming cost V 2 bases and J 5 bases, with 16 bases left between them. CDR3 nucleotide sequence: TGTGCCAGCAGTTACCGACCCCTCGCGGGGAACGAGCAGTACTTC. Its protein product is CASSYRPLAGNEQYF.